The sequence of this T cell receptor (beta chain) was determined in a study of CD8+CD57+ T cells in acquired aplastic anemia (dated 2018 in TCRdb). About the study as a whole: On average, sorted CD4+ and CD8+ cells yielded 3.2 ug of extracted DNA, with a range of roughly 0.18 to 30 ug. CD8+CD57+ expansion was defined as a frequency above the mean frequency observed in healthy subjects.

TCR beta VDJ combination and CDR3 sequence profiling used genomic DNA as the template. An Illumina HiSeq 2000 was used for TCR repertoire sequencing. Turning to the authors' computational methods: TRBV/TRBJ rearrangement plots, CDR3 size and DJ length profiles, and Simpson's diversity index were used to evaluate the repertoires. The most abundant DNA sequence in the deep sequencing data was defined as the immunodominant clone. CDR3 amino acid sequences were checked for sharing across subjects and were also compared against the VDJdb database and published repertoires. TCRdb redid the processing of the public reads, applying fastp at Q25 and MiXCR, and retained in-frame beta chains. CDR3 protein sequences are deduplicated, and each keeps its most common genes and DNA. In this record, the V and J calls reflect TCRdb's handling and not the investigators' own analysis. The sample table holds some 170,000 distinct CDR3 sequences, of which over 55% were seen once. 40% to 55% of the sample belongs to the ten largest clones.

As concerns this clonotype: What this receptor recognizes is not known. No base quality information exists; no much larger clone differs at one position.

The patients picked for sequencing were ones in whom flow cytometry had shown an expansion of CD8+CD57+ cells. Every patient had a diagnosis of severe acquired aplastic anemia based on International Study of Aplastic Anemia and Agranulocytosis and Camitta criteria. No patient had received any therapy when blood was sampled. TCR repertoires of sorted CD4+ and CD8+ blood T cells from severe aplastic anemia patients and healthy subjects were deep-sequenced in the study. In the USA, patient enrollment took place under clinicaltrials.gov protocols 00001620, 01623167, 00001397, 00071045, 00081523 and 00961064. Ficoll-Paque density gradient centrifugation was used to isolate peripheral blood mononuclear cells. Before DNA was extracted, CD4+ and CD8+ T cells were sorted using either FACS or magnetic beads. What the study reported, not specific to this receptor: Around 28 CD8+ CDR3 sequences were found to be shared between patients and controls, but these sequences appeared to be highly expressed in patients and within the immunodominant clones of the patients. Patients and healthy controls showed no significant difference in CD8+ Simpson's diversity (P=0.060).

Sequenced input: sorted CD4+, CD8+, or CD8+CD57+ T cells (not recorded which) from PBMCs. The sequence derives from a human donor with aplastic anemia.

In nucleotides, the sequence is TGTGCCAGCAGCCCCGGGGGGGGGCGAAGGGGCTACACCTTC. Its coded protein is CASSPGGGRRGYTF. The chain is made from TRBV25-1 and TRBJ1-2; TRBD1 could be the D gene, as 6 bases match. Reading the germline V gene gives CDR1 MGHDK and CDR2 SYGVNS. The junction carries 19 bases between V and J, which are trimmed by 6 bases and 8 bases respectively. The CDR3 covers 14 residues, taking in both the cysteine and the phenylalanine. Just the 42-base CDR3 DNA is kept, in frame starting at base 1.